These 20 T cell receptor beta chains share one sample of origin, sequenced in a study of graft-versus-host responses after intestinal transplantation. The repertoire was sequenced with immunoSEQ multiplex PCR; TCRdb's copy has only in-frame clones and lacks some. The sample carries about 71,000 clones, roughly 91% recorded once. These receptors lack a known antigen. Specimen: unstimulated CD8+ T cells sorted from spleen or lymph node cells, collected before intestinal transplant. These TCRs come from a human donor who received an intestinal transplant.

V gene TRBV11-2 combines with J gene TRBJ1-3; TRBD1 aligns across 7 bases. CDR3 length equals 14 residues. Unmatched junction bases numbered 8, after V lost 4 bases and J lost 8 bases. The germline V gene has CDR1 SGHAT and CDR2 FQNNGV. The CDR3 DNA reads TGTGCCAGCAGCTCCAACAGGGGCCGGGACACCATATATTTT. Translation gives CASSSNRGRDTIYF.

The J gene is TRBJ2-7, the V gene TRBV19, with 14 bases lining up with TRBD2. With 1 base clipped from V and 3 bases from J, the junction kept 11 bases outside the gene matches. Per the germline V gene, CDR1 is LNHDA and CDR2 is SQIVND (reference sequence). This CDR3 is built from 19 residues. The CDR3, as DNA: TGTGCCAGTAGTATAGTCGGGACTAGCGGGGGCTCGGGACACTACGAGCAGTACTTC. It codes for CASSIVGTSGGSGHYEQYF.

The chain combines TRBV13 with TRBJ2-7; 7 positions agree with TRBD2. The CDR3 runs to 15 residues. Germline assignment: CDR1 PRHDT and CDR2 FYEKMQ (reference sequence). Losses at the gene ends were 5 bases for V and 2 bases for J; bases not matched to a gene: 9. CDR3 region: CASSTRGRGTYEQYF. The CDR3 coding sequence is TGTGCCAGCAGCACCCGAGGGAGGGGAACCTACGAGCAGTACTTC. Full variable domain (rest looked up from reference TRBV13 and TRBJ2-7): AAGVIQSPRHLIKEKRETATLKCYPIPRHDTVYWYQQGPGQDPQFLISFYEKMQSDKGSIPDRFSAQQFSDYHSELNMSSLELGDSALYFCASSTRGRGTYEQYFGPGTRLTVT.

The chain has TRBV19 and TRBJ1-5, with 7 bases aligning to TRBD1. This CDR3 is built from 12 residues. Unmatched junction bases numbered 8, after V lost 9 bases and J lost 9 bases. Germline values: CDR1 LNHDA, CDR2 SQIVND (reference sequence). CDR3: CASALGGLPQHF. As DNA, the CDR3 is TGTGCCAGCGCTCTAGGGGGCCTGCCCCAGCATTTT.

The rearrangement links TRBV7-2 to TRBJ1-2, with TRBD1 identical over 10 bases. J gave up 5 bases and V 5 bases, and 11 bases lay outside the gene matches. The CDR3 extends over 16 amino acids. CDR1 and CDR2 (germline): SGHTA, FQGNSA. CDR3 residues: CASSPRTGQGVYGYTF. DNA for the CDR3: TGTGCCAGCAGCCCCCGGACCGGACAGGGGGTTTATGGCTACACCTTC.

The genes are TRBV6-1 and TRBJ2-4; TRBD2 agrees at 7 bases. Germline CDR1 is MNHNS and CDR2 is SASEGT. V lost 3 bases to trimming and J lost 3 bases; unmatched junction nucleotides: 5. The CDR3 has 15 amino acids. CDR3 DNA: TGTGCCAGCAGTGACTTCTCGGGGGGCAAAAACATTCAGTACTTC. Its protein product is CASSDFSGGKNIQYF.

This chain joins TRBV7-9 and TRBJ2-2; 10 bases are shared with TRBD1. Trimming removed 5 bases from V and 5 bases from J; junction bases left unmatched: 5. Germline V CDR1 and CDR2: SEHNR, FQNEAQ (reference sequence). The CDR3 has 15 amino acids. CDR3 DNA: TGTGCCAGCAGCCCCGGACAGGGGGTTACCGGGGAGCTGTTTTTT. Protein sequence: CASSPGQGVTGELFF.

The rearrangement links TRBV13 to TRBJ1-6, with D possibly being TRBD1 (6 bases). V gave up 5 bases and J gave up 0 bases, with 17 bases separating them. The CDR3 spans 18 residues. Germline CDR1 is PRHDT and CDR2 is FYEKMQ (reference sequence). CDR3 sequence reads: CASSRGGLRSSYNSPLHF. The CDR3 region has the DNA TGTGCCAGCAGCAGAGGGGGTCTCAGGAGCTCCTATAATTCACCCCTCCACTTT.

The DNA of the CDR3 is TGTGCCAGTAGTCCATCCCCCTACGAGCAGTACTTC. It encodes CASSPSPYEQYF. This rearrangement joins TRBV19 to TRBJ2-7, with D unclear. The CDR3 runs 12 residues. Trimming took off 5 bases at V and 2 bases at J, with 7 bases between the two ends. Germline V gene sequence: CDR1 LNHDA, CDR2 SQIVND (reference sequence).

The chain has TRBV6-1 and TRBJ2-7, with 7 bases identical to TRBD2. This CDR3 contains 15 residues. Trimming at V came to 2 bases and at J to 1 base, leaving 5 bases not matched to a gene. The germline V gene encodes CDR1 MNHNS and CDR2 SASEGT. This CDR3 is CASSEPGGPSYEQYF. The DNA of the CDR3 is TGTGCCAGCAGTGAACCGGGGGGTCCTTCCTACGAGCAGTACTTC.

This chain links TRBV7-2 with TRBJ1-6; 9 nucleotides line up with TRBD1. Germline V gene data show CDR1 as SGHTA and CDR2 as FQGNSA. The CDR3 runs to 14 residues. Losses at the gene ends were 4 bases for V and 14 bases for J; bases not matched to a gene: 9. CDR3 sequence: CASSSITGTGTLHF. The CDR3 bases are TGTGCCAGCAGCTCAATAACCGGGACAGGGACCCTCCACTTT.

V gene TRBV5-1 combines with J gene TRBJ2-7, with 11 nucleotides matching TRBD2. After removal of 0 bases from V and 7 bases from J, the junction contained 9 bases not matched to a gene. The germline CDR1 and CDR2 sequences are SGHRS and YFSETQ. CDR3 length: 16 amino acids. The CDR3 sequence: CASSLEVGTSGFEQYF. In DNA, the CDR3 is TGCGCCAGCAGCTTGGAGGTAGGGACTAGCGGTTTTGAGCAGTACTTC.

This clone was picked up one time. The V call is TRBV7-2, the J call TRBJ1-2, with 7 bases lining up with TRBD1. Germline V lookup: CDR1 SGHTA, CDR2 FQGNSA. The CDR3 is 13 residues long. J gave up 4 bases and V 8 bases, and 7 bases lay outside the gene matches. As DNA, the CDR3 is TGTGCCAGCGCGGTGGGGACAGCCTATGGCTACACCTTC. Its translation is CASAVGTAYGYTF.

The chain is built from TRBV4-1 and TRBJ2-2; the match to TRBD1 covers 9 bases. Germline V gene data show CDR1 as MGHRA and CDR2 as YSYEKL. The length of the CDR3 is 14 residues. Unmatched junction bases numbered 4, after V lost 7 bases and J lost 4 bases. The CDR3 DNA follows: TGCGCCAGCACGGGACAGGGAGCCACCGGGGAGCTGTTTTTT. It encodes CASTGQGATGELFF.

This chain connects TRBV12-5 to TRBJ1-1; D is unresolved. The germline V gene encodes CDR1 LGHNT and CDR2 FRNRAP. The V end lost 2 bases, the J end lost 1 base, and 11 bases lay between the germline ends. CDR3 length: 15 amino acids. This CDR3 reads CASGLPPPRNTEAFF. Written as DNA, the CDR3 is TGTGCTAGTGGTTTGCCACCCCCGAGGAACACTGAAGCTTTCTTT.

The DNA of the CDR3 is TGTGCCAGGGGGACAGATCAGCAGCCCCAGCATTTT. It encodes CARGTDQQPQHF. The V call is TRBV21-1, the J call TRBJ1-5; the D call of TRBD1 is as the table states it, not checked on the DNA. TRBV21-1 is an annotated pseudogene. The CDR3 length is 12 residues.

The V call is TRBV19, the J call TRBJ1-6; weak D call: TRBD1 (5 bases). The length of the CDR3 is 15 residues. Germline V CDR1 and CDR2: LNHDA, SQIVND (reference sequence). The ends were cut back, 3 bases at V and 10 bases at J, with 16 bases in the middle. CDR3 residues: CASSMSVGGLSPLHF. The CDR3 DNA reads TGTGCCAGTAGTATGAGCGTCGGGGGGTTGTCACCCCTCCACTTT. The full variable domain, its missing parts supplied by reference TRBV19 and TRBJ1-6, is DGGITQSPKYLFRKEGQNVTLSCEQNLNHDAMYWYRQDPGQGLRLIYYSQIVNDFQKGDIAEGYSVSREKKESFPLTVTSAQKNPTAFYLCASSMSVGGLSPLHFGNGTRLTVT.

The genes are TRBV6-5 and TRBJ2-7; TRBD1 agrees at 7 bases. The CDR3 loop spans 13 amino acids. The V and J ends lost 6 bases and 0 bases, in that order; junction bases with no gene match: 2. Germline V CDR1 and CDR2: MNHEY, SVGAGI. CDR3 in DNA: TGTGCCAGCAGAAGGGACAGCTCCTACGAGCAGTACTTC. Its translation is CASRRDSSYEQYF.

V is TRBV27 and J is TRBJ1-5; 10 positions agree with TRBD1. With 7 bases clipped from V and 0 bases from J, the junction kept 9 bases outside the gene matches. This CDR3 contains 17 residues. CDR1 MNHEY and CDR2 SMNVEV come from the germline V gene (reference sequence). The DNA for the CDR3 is TGTGCCAGCACCGGGACAGGGGCCCCCTATAGCAATCAGCCCCAGCATTTT. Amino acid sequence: CASTGTGAPYSNQPQHF.

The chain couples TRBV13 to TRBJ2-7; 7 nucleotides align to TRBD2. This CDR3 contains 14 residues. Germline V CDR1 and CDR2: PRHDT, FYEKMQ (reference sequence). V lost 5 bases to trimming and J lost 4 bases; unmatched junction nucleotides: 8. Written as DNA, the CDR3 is TGTGCCAGCAGCGTGCCGGGACTACCGTACGAGCAGTACTTC. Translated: CASSVPGLPYEQYF.